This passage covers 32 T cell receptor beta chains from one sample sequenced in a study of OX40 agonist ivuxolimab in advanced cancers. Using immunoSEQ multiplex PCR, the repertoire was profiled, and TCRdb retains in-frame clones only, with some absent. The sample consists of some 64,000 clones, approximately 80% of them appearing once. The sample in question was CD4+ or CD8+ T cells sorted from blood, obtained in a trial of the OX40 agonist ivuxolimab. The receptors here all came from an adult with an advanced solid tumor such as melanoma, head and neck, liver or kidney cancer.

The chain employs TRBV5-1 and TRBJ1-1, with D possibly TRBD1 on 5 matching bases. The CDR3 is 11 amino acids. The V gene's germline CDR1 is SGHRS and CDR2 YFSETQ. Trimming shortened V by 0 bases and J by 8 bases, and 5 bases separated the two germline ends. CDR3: CASSLGTEAFF. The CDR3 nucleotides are TGCGCCAGCAGCTTGGGGACAGAAGCTTTCTTT.

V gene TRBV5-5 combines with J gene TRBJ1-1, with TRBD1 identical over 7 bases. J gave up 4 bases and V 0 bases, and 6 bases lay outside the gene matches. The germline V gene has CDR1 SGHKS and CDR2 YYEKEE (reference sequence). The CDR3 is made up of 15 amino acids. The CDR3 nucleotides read TGTGCCAGCAGCTTGGTTAGGGGGCTCGGCACTGAAGCTTTCTTT. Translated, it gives CASSLVRGLGTEAFF.

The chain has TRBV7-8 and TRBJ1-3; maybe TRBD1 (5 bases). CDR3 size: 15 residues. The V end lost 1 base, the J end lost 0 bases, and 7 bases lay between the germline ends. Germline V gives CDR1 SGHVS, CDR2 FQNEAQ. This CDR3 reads CASSLVGGSGNTIYF. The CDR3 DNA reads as TGTGCCAGCAGCTTAGTCGGGGGCTCTGGAAACACCATATATTTT.

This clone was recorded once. CDR3 DNA sequence: TGTGCCACCAGCAGAGATAATTCGGGGCTTGGAAACACCATATATTTT. Protein sequence: CATSRDNSGLGNTIYF. The chain combines TRBV15 with TRBJ1-3; tentatively, D is TRBD1 (5 bases). Germline V gene data show CDR1 as LNHNV and CDR2 as YYDKDF (reference sequence). CDR3 size: 16 residues. Trimming took off 0 bases at V and 3 bases at J, with 12 bases between the two ends.

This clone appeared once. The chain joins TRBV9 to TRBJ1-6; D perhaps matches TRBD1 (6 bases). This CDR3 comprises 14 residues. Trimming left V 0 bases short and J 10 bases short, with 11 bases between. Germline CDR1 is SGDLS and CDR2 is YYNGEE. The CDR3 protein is CASSVGTDGSPLHF. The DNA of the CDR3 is TGTGCCAGCAGCGTAGGGACAGACGGATCACCCCTCCACTTT.

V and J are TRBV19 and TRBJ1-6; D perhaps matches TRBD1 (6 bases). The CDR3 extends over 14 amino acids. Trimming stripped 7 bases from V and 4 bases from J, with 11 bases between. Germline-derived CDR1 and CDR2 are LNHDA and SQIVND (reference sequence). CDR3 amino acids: CASNRQGYNSPLHF. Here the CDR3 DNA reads TGTGCCAGTAATCGGCAGGGGTATAATTCACCCCTCCACTTT.

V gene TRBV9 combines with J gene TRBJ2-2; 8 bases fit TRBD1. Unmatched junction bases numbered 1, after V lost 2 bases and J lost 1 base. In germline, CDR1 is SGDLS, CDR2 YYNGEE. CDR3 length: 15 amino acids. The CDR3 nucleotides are TGTGCCAGCAGCGTCGGGACAGGGAACACCGGGGAGCTGTTTTTT. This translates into CASSVGTGNTGELFF. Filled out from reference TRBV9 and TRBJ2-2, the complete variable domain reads DSGVTQTPKHLITATGQRVTLRCSPRSGDLSVYWYQQSLDQGLQFLIQYYNGEERAKGNILERFSAQQFPDLHSELNLSSLELGDSALYFCASSVGTGNTGELFFGEGSRLTVL.

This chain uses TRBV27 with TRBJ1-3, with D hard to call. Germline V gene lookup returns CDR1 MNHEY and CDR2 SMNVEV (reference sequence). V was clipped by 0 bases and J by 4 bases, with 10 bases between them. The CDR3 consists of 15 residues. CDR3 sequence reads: CASSLSYLTGNTIYF. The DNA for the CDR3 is TGTGCCAGCAGTTTATCATATCTGACCGGAAACACCATATATTTT.

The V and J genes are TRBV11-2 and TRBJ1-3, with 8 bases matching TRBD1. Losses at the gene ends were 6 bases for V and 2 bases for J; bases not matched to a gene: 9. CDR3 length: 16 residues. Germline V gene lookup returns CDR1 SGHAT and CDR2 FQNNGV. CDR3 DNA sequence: TGTGCCAGCAGATTTGGACAGGGTCGTACTGGAAACACCATATATTTT. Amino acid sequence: CASRFGQGRTGNTIYF.

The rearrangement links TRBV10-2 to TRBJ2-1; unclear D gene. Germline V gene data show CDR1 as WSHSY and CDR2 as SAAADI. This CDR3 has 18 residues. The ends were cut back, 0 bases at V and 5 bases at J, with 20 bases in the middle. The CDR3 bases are TGCGCCAGCAGTGAGTCGATGATCGGCCCGACGAGAAACAATGAGCAGTTCTTC. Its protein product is CASSESMIGPTRNNEQFF.

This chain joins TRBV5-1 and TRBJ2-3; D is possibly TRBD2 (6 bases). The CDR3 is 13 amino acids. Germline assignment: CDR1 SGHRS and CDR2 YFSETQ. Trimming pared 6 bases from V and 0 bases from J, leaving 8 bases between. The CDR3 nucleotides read TGCGCCAGCACGGAGGGTAGCACAGATACGCAGTATTTT. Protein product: CASTEGSTDTQYF.

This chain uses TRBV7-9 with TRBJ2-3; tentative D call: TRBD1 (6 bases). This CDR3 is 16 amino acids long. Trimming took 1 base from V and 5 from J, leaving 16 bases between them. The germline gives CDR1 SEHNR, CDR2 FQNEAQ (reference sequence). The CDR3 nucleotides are TGTGCCAGCAGCTTAGATCGAAAACTAGGGGGAGATACGCAGTATTTT. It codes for CASSLDRKLGGDTQYF.

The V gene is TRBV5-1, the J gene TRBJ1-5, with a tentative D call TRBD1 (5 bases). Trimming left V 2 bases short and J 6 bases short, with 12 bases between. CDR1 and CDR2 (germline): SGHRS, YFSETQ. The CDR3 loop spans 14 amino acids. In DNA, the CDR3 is TGCGCCAGCAGCTTATCCCAGGGCGGTCAGCCCCAGCATTTT. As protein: CASSLSQGGQPQHF.

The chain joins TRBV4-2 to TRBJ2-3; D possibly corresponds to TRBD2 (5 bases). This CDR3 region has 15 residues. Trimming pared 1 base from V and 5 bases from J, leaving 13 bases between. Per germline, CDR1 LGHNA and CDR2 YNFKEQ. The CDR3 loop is CASSQGRGLGDTQYF. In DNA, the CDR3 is TGTGCCAGCAGCCAAGGGAGAGGGCTGGGAGATACGCAGTATTTT.

The CDR3 sequence: CASSAGQMGTDTQYF. The CDR3 DNA is TGTGCCAGCAGTGCGGGACAGATGGGCACAGATACGCAGTATTTT. The V call is TRBV2, the J call TRBJ2-3, with 7 positions matching TRBD1. V shed 4 bases, J shed 1 base, and the junction held 5 bases outside the gene matches. The germline V gene has CDR1 SNHLY and CDR2 FYNNEI. This CDR3 has 15 amino acids. The full variable domain, completed using reference TRBV2 and TRBJ2-3, is EPEVTQTPSHQVTQMGQEVILRCVPISNHLYFYWYRQILGQKVEFLVSFYNNEISEKSEIFDDQFSVERPDGSNFTLKIRSTKLEDSAMYFCASSAGQMGTDTQYFGPGTRLTVL.

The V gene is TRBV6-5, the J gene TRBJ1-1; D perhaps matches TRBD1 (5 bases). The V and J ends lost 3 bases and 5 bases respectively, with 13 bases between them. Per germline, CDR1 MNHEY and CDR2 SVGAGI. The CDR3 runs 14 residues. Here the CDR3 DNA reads TGTGCCAGCAGTTATGACGGGGCGAGGACTGAAGCTTTCTTT. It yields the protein CASSYDGARTEAFF.

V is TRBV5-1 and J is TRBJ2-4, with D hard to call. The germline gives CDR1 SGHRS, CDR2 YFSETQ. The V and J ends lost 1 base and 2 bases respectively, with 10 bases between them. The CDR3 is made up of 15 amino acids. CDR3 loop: CASSLSPVTKNIQYF. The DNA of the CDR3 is TGCGCCAGCAGCTTGTCACCAGTAACCAAAAACATTCAGTACTTC.

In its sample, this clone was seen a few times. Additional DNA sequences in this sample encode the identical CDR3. Here the CDR3 DNA reads TGTGCCAGCAGCTTCAGGGGAGGAACAGATACGCAGTATTTT. Its protein product is CASSFRGGTDTQYF. V is TRBV5-4 and J is TRBJ2-3; D might be TRBD1 or TRBD2, each matching 6 bases. This CDR3 has 14 residues. The V and J ends lost 2 bases and 3 bases respectively, with 10 bases between them. Germline CDR1 and CDR2: SGHNT and YYREEE (reference sequence).

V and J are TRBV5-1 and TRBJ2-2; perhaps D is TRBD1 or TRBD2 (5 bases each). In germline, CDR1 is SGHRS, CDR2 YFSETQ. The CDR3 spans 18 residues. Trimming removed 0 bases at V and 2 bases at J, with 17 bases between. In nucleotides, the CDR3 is TGCGCCAGCAGCTTGGCGGGGCTTACAGGTCTAAACACCGGGGAGCTGTTTTTT. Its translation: CASSLAGLTGLNTGELFF. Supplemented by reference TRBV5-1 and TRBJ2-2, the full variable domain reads KAGVTQTPRYLIKTRGQQVTLSCSPISGHRSVSWYQQTPGQGLQFLFEYFSETQRNKGNFPGRFSGRQFSNSRSEMNVSTLELGDSALYLCASSLAGLTGLNTGELFFGEGSRLTVL.

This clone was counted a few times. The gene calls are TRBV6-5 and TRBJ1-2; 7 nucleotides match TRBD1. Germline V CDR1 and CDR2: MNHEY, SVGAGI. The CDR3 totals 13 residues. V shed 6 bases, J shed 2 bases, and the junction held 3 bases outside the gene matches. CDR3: CASRRTGNYGYTF. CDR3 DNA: TGTGCCAGCAGGCGGACAGGAAACTATGGCTACACCTTC.

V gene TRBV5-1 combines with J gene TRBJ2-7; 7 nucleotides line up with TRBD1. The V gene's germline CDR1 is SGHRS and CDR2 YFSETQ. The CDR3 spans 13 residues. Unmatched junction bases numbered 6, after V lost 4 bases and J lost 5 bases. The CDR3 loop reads CASSRGPGNEQYF. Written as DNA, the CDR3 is TGCGCCAGCAGCAGGGGGCCTGGAAACGAGCAGTACTTC.

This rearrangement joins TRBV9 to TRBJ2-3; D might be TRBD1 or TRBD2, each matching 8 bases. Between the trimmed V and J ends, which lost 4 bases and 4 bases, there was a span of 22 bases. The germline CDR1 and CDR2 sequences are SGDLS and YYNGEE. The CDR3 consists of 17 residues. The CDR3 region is CASSPQGAGGRADTQYF. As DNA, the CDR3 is TGTGCCAGCAGCCCCCAGGGGGCGGGGGGCCGGGCAGATACGCAGTATTTT.

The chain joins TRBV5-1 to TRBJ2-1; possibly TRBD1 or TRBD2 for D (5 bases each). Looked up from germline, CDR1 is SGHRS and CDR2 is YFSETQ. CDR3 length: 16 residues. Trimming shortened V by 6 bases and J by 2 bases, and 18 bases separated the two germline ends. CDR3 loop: CASNPAGRGAYNEQFF. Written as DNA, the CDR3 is TGCGCCAGCAACCCCGCAGGGAGAGGTGCCTACAATGAGCAGTTCTTC.

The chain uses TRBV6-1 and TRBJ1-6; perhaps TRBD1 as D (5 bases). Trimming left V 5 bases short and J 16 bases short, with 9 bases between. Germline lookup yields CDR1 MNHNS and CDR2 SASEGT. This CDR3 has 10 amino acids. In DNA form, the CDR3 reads TGTGCCAGCAGTCTGGGGGTACTCCACTTT. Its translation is CASSLGVLHF.

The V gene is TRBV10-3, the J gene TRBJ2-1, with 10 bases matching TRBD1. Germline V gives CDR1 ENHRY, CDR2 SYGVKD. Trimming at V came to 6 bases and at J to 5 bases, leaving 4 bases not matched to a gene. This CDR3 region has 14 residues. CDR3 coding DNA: TGTGCCATCAGATCGGGACAGGGGAACAATGAGCAGTTCTTC. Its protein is CAIRSGQGNNEQFF.

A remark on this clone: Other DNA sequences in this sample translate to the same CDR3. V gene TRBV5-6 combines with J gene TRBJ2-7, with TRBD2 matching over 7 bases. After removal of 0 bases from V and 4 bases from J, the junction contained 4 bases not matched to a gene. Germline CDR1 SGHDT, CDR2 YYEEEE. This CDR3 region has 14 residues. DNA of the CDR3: TGTGCCAGCAGCTTGGGACTAGCAGATTACGAGCAGTACTTC. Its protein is CASSLGLADYEQYF.

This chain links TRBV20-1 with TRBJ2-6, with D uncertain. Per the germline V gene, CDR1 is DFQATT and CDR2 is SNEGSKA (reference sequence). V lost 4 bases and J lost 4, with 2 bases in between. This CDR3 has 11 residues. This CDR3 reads CSATGANVLTF. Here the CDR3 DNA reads TGCAGTGCTACCGGGGCCAACGTCCTGACTTTC.

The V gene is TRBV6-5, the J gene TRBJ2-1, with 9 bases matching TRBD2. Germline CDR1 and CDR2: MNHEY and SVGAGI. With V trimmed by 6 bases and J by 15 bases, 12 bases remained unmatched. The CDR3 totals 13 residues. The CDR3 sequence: CASSLGLATVRFF. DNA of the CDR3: TGTGCCAGCAGCCTCGGACTAGCGACAGTTCGGTTCTTC.

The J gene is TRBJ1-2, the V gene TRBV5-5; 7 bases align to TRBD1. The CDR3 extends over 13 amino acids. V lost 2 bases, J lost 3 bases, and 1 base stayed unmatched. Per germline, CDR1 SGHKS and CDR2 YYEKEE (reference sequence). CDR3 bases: TGTGCCAGCAGCTTTCAGGGGGACTATGGCTACACCTTC. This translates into CASSFQGDYGYTF.

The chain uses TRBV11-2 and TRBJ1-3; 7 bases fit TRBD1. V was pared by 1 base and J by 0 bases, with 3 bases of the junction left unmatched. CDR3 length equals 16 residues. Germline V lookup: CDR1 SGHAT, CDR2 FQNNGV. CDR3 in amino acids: CASSLGSGGSGNTIYF. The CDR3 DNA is TGTGCCAGCAGCTTAGGTTCAGGGGGCTCTGGAAACACCATATATTTT.

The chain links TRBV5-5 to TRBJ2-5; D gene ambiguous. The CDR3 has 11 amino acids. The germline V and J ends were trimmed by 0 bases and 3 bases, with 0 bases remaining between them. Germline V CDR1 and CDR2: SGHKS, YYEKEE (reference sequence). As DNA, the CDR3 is TGTGCCAGCAGCTTGGAAGAGACCCAGTACTTC. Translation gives CASSLEETQYF. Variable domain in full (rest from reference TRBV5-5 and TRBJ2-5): DAGVTQSPTHLIKTRGQQVTLRCSPISGHKSVSWYQQVLGQGPQFIFQYYEKEERGRGNFPDRFSARQFPNYSSELNVNALLLGDSALYLCASSLEETQYFGPGTRLLVL.

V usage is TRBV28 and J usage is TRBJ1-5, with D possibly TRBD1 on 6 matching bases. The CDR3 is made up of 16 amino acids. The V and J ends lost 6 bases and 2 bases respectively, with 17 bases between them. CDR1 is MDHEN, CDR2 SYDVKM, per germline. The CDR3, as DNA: TGTGCCAGCAGGACCCGATTGACAGGAGGCAATCAGCCCCAGCATTTT. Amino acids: CASRTRLTGGNQPQHF.